Following are 20 T cell receptor beta chains from one sample sequenced in a study of vaccination and CD4 T cells after COVID-19. CD4+ T cells that had been cultured provided DNA sequenced with the Oncomine TCR Beta short-read assay. MiXCR, applied by TCRdb to the PCR reads, yields one record per CDR3 protein. The data show some 26,000 distinct CDR3 sequences, 41% seen once. For these receptors, no antigen is known. Time point noted: late sampling 161 to 241 days after vaccination in a few convalescent patients. The treatment denotes: roughly 10-day PBMC culture with coronavirus spike peptide pools or control peptides (ViraFEST assay). The source was CD4+ T cells from blood, cultured in vitro, collected about 7 months after SARS-CoV-2 vaccination. Receptors were obtained from a human donor who had recovered from COVID-19.

The chain is built from TRBV7-9 and TRBJ2-7, with D perhaps TRBD2 (6 bases). The ends were cut back, 3 bases at V and 4 bases at J, with 13 bases in the middle. Germline V CDR1 and CDR2: SEHNR, FQNEAQ (reference sequence). CDR3 length: 14 amino acids. The CDR3 reads CASSFWGGGYEQYF. CDR3 coding DNA: TGTGCCAGCAGCTTCTGGGGAGGAGGATACGAGCAGTACTTC.

There are a few counts of this clonotype. The J gene is TRBJ2-7, the V gene TRBV7-8; TRBD2 aligns across 11 bases. CDR3 length equals 16 residues. J was trimmed by 1 base and V by 4 bases; bases with no gene match: 6. Germline lookup yields CDR1 SGHVS and CDR2 FQNEAQ. CDR3 region: CASSSWTSGSSYEQYF. CDR3 sequence (DNA): TGTGCCAGCAGCTCTTGGACTAGCGGGTCTTCCTACGAGCAGTACTTC.

This CDR3 reads CASTRDPYNEQFF. In DNA form, the CDR3 reads TGTGCCAGCACCCGGGACCCCTACAATGAGCAGTTCTTC. The chain has TRBV6-1 and TRBJ2-1; D assignment may be TRBD1 or TRBD2 (5 bases each). The ends were cut back, 7 bases at V and 2 bases at J, with 9 bases in the middle. Germline V lookup: CDR1 MNHNS, CDR2 SASEGT. This CDR3 is 13 amino acids long.

This clonotype was recorded a few times. V gene TRBV20-1 combines with J gene TRBJ2-5; D is unclear. The CDR3 length is 13 residues. The V gene lost 6 bases and the J gene lost 0 bases, with 11 bases spanning the gap. Germline V CDR1 and CDR2: DFQATT, SNEGSKA (reference sequence). CDR3 amino acids: CSARKADQETQYF. CDR3 nucleotides: TGCAGTGCCAGGAAGGCGGACCAAGAGACCCAGTACTTC.

This clonotype has just a few counts. The V call is TRBV6-1, the J call TRBJ2-5; TRBD2 matches 10 bases. Per the germline V gene, CDR1 is MNHNS and CDR2 is SASEGT. The CDR3 has 16 amino acids. With 8 bases clipped from V and 2 bases from J, the junction kept 11 bases outside the gene matches. The chain's CDR3 is CASGRAGGPFQETQYF. The CDR3 DNA sequence: TGTGCCAGCGGGAGAGCGGGAGGGCCGTTTCAAGAGACCCAGTACTTC.

V is TRBV28 and J is TRBJ2-7; D is unresolved. This CDR3 region has 14 residues. The germline V gene encodes CDR1 MDHEN and CDR2 SYDVKM. Deletions cut 7 bases from V and 2 bases from J, with 15 bases between. The CDR3 DNA follows: TGTGCCAGCATTAGGCCTATCGCCCCCTACGAGCAGTACTTC. Amino acid sequence: CASIRPIAPYEQYF.

Only a few counts were recorded for this clonotype. The chain combines TRBV20-1 with TRBJ2-3; TRBD2 matches at 15 bases. Trimming removed 3 bases from V and 6 bases from J; junction bases left unmatched: 7. This CDR3 region has 16 residues. CDR1 is DFQATT and CDR2 is SNEGSKA in the germline V gene (reference sequence). The CDR3 spells CSARGGLAGGDDTQYF. The CDR3 DNA sequence: TGCAGTGCTAGGGGGGGACTAGCGGGAGGTGACGATACGCAGTATTTT.

The V gene is TRBV11-2, the J gene TRBJ2-7; D might be TRBD1 or TRBD2, each matching 7 bases. CDR1 SGHAT and CDR2 FQNNGV come from the germline V gene. The CDR3 extends over 15 amino acids. Trimming removed 0 bases from V and 6 bases from J, with 15 bases in between. The CDR3 region is CASSLERGLAVEQYF. The CDR3 region has the DNA TGTGCCAGCAGCTTAGAGAGGGGGCTAGCGGTCGAGCAGTACTTC.

V and J are TRBV6-2 or TRBV6-3 and TRBJ1-2, with D uncertain. Germline assignment: CDR1 MNHEY and CDR2 SVGEGT. The ends were cut back, 10 bases at V and 6 bases at J, with 18 bases in the middle. The CDR3 length is 13 residues. CDR3: CATHTPGENGYTF. DNA of the CDR3: TGTGCCACCCATACCCCTGGGGAGAATGGCTACACCTTC.

This clonotype was found a few times. This chain uses TRBV7-9 with TRBJ2-3; 9 nucleotides agree with TRBD2. The CDR3 sequence is 16 residues long. Germline V gene data show CDR1 as SEHNR and CDR2 as FQNEAQ (reference sequence). With V trimmed by 5 bases and J by 2 bases, 8 bases remained unmatched. DNA for the CDR3: TGTGCCAGCAGCCCAAGGCTAGCGGGGCTCACAGATACGCAGTATTTT. It specifies CASSPRLAGLTDTQYF.

This clonotype appeared a few times. The chain uses TRBV6-2 or TRBV6-3 and TRBJ2-7; 14 bases fit TRBD2. CDR3 length equals 15 residues. The V segment lost 5 bases and the J segment 4 bases; nucleotides outside the gene matches: 4. The germline gives CDR1 MNHEY, CDR2 SVGEGT. CDR3 sequence: CASSTRLAGGYEQYF. CDR3 coding DNA: TGTGCCAGCAGTACGCGACTAGCGGGAGGGTACGAGCAGTACTTC.

The rearrangement uses TRBV2 and TRBJ2-5, with D possibly matching TRBD2 (5 bases). Germline-derived CDR1 and CDR2 are SNHLY and FYNNEI. CDR3 length: 11 amino acids. The V end lost 7 bases, the J end lost 9 bases, and 12 bases lay between the germline ends. The CDR3 coding sequence is TGTGCCAGCACTGAGGGCGGTCCCCAGTACTTC. This sequence encodes CASTEGGPQYF.

The chain employs TRBV7-8 and TRBJ2-5, with D perhaps assigned TRBD1 or TRBD2 (5 bases each). The CDR3 runs to 15 residues. From germline, CDR1 is SGHVS and CDR2 FQNEAQ. V was cut by 4 bases and J by 0 bases, with 12 bases left in between. CDR3 loop: CASSSGPGDQETQYF. CDR3 nucleotide sequence: TGTGCCAGCAGCTCGGGACCTGGCGACCAAGAGACCCAGTACTTC.

The chain uses TRBV6-2 or TRBV6-3 and TRBJ2-7; the match to TRBD1 covers 8 bases. V shed 10 bases, J shed 2 bases, and the junction held 7 bases outside the gene matches. There are 13 residues in the CDR3. Germline V gene data show CDR1 as MNHEY and CDR2 as SVGEGT. The CDR3 DNA is TGTGCCACCTCGGACAGGGAGGCCTACGAGCAGTACTTC. As protein: CATSDREAYEQYF.

This clonotype was recorded only once. The chain links TRBV29-1 to TRBJ2-7; TRBD2 matches 8 bases. This CDR3 contains 14 residues. Unmatched junction bases numbered 9, after V lost 5 bases and J lost 3 bases. Germline values: CDR1 SQVTM, CDR2 ANQGSEA. The CDR3 spells CSVRDPSGSYEQYF. In DNA, the CDR3 is TGCAGCGTTAGGGATCCCAGCGGGAGCTACGAGCAGTACTTC.

This chain uses TRBV27 with TRBJ2-7; D tentatively reads TRBD1 or TRBD2 (5 bases each). The CDR3 runs 14 residues. The germline V gene has CDR1 MNHEY and CDR2 SMNVEV (reference sequence). V lost 1 base to trimming and J lost 2 bases, with 9 bases between them. Here the CDR3 reads CASSLYGTTYEQYF. CDR3 nucleotides: TGTGCCAGCAGTTTATATGGGACGACCTACGAGCAGTACTTC.

This clonotype was seen a handful of times. The rearrangement links TRBV20-1 to TRBJ2-3; 11 bases match TRBD2. Per germline, CDR1 DFQATT and CDR2 SNEGSKA (reference sequence). V was pared by 7 bases and J by 4 bases, with 7 bases of the junction left unmatched. This CDR3 has 14 amino acids. The CDR3 DNA reads as TGCAGTGTGCAGACTAGCGGGAAACCAGATACGCAGTATTTT. It yields the protein CSVQTSGKPDTQYF.

The genes are TRBV6-1 and TRBJ2-5; D is unresolved. The CDR3 contains 13 residues. V was clipped by 0 bases and J by 1 base, with 3 bases between them. Germline V gene data show CDR1 as MNHNS and CDR2 as SASEGT. The CDR3 is CASSEATQETQYF. In DNA form, the CDR3 reads TGTGCCAGCAGTGAAGCGACCCAAGAGACCCAGTACTTC.

The rearrangement links TRBV20-1 to TRBJ2-7; 9 bases match TRBD1. CDR1 and CDR2 from the germline V gene are DFQATT and SNEGSKA (reference sequence). The length of the CDR3 is 12 residues. With 5 bases clipped from V and 5 bases from J, the junction kept 4 bases outside the gene matches. The CDR3: CSAPRTGDEQYF. The CDR3 DNA reads TGCAGTGCTCCTCGGACAGGGGACGAGCAGTACTTC.

This chain joins TRBV20-1 and TRBJ2-5; 7 positions match TRBD1. The V gene's germline CDR1 is DFQATT and CDR2 SNEGSKA (reference sequence). The CDR3 has 14 amino acids. The V segment lost 6 bases and the J segment 2 bases; nucleotides outside the gene matches: 9. For the CDR3, the DNA is TGCAGTGCCAACAAAGGGACAGAACAAGAGACCCAGTACTTC. Translation: CSANKGTEQETQYF.